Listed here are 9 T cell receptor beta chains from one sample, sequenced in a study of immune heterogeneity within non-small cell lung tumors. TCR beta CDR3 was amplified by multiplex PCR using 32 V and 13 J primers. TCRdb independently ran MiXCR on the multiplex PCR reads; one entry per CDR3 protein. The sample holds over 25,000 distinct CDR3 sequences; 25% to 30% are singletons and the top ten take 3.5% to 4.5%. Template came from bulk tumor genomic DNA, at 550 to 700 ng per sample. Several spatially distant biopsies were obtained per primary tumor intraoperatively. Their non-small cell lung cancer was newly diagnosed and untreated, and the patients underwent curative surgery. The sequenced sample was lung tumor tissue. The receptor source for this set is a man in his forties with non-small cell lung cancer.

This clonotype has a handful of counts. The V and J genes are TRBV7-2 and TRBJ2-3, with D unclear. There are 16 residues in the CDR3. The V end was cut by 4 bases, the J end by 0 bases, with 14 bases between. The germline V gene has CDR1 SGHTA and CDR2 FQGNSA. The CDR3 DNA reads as TGTGCCAGCAGCTCCGGTAGTACCGGGAGCACAGATACGCAGTATTTT. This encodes CASSSGSTGSTDTQYF.

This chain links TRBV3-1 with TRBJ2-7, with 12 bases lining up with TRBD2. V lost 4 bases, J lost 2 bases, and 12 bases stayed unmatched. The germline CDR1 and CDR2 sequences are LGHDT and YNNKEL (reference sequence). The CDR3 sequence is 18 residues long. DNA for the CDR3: TGTGCCAGCAGCCGCTACCGGCCTAGCGGGAGGGATGCCTACGAGCAGTACTTC. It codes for CASSRYRPSGRDAYEQYF.

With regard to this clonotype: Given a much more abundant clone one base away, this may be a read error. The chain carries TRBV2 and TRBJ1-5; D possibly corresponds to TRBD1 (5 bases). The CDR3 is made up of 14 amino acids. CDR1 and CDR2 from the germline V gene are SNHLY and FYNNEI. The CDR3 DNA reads TGTGCCATCAGTGAGGGAGGGGAGGTTCAGCCCCAGCATTTT. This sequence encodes CAISEGGEVQPQHF.

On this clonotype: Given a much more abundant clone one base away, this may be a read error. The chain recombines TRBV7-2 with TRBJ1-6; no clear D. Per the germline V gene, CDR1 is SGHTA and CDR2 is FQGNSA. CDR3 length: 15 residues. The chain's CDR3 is CASSLAVGGNSPPHF. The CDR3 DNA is TGTGCCAGCAGCTTAGCAGTCGGCGGTAATTCACCCCCCCACTTT.

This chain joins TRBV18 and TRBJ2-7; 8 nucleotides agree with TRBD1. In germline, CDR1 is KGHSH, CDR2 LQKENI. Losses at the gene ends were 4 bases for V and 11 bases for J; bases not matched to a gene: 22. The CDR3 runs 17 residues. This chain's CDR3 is CASSRQTSGTGRGSEYF. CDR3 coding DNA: TGTGCCAGCTCACGACAAACTTCCGGGACAGGCCGGGGGTCAGAGTACTTC.

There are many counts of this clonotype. This CDR3 is CASSLSGTALNQPQHF. The CDR3 region has the DNA TGTGCCAGCAGTCTATCCGGGACAGCCCTCAATCAGCCCCAGCATTTT. The chain uses TRBV2 and TRBJ1-5; 7 nucleotides match TRBD1. Looked up from germline, CDR1 is SNHLY and CDR2 is FYNNEI. The CDR3 totals 16 residues. J lost 3 bases, V lost 5 bases, and 10 bases had no gene match.

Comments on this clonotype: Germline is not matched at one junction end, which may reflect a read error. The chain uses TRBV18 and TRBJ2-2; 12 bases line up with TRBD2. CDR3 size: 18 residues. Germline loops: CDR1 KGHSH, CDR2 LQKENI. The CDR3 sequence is CASSPRLAGAGNTWELFF. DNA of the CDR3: TGTGCCAGCTCACCCCGACTAGCGGGGGCGGGAAACACCTGGGAGCTGTTTTTT.

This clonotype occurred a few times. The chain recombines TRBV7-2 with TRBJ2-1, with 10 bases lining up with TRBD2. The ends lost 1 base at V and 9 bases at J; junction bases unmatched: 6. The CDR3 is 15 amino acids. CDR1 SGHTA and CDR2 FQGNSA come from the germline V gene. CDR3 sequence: CASSLGGTSVGEQFF. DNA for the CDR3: TGTGCCAGCAGCTTAGGAGGGACTAGCGTGGGTGAGCAGTTCTTC. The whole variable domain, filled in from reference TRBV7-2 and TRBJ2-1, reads GAGVSQSPSNKVTEKGKDVELRCDPISGHTALYWYRQSLGQGLEFLIYFQGNSAPDKSGLPSDRFSAERTGGSVSTLTIQRTQQEDSAVYLCASSLGGTSVGEQFFGPGTRLTVL.

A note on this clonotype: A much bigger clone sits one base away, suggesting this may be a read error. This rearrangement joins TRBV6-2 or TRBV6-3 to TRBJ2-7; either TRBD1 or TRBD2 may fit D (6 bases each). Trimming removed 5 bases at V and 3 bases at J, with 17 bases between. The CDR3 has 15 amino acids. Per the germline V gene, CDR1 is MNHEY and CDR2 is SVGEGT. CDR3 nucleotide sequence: TGTGCCAGCAGTCCCCGGGGGCAGTGCCACTACGAGCAGTACTTC. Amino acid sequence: CASSPRGQCHYEQYF.